This TCR beta chain originates from a study of post-analysis software for immune sequencing data. The library was made from cDNA and included unique molecular identifiers. Once about 0.95 to 10 million T cells were used, about 490,000 cDNA molecules resulted. MiXCR, run by TCRdb on the PCR reads, gives a single entry per CDR3 protein. The table has about 500,000 distinct CDR3 sequences, around 40% seen once. This clonotype has a handful of counts. The antigen is unknown. Regarding the study as a whole: Strong co-clustering by F measure was seen for same-batch samples. The five TRBV segments detected at higher frequency in patients than in controls included TRBV5-6, TRBV5-1 and TRBV20-1.

Germline V gene data show CDR1 as DFQATT and CDR2 as SNEGSKA (reference sequence). Trimming shortened V by 1 base and J by 3 bases, and 16 bases separated the two germline ends. This CDR3 has 16 residues. The genes are TRBV20-1 and TRBJ2-1; unclear D gene. The sequenced sample consisted of blood. The sequence was collected from a girl aged 5 to 17 with multiple sclerosis. The CDR3 DNA follows: TGCAGTGCTAGAGCTCCGGGTGTAAGCGTCTACAATGAGCAGTTCTTC. Translated: CSARAPGVSVYNEQFF.